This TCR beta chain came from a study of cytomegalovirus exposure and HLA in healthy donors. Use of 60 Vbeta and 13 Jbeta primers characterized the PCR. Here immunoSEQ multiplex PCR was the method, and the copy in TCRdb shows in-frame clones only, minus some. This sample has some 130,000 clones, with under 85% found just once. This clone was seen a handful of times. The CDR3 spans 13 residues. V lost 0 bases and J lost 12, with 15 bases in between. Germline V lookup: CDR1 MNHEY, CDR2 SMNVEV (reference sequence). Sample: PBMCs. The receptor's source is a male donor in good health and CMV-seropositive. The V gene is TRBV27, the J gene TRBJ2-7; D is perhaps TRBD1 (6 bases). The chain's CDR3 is CASSLSPGQRPYF. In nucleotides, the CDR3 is TGTGCCAGCAGTTTATCCCCTGGACAGCGTCCGTACTTC.